A selection of T cell receptor beta chains follows, all from one sample in a study of cytomegalovirus exposure and HLA in healthy donors. Measured with immunoSEQ multiplex PCR; TCRdb has only the in-frame clones, and not every one. The sample carries about 200,000 clones, approximately 85% recorded once. Material for sequencing was PBMCs. These receptors came from a woman between 50 and 59 years old in good health and CMV-seropositive. CDR3s include the opening cysteine and the closing phenylalanine or tryptophan. A D gene is named only where the DNA matches it firmly. For some rows the clone size is stated as once, few or many, or as a class when expanded; others skip it.

NA,TRBJ2-2,TRBV5-1,NA,TGCGCCAGCAGCTTGGACAGGGCCGGGGAGCTGTTTTTT,CASSLDRAGELFF
TRBD1,TRBJ2-7,TRBV27,NA,TGTGCCAGCAGCTTCTATGGACAGGGATACGAGCAGTACTTC,CASSFYGQGYEQYF
NA,TRBJ2-1,TRBV28,few,TGTGCCAGCAGTTTGCCATATGGGGCGAATGAGCAGTTCTTC,CASSLPYGANEQFF
NA,TRBJ2-2,TRBV21-1,NA,TGTGCCAGCAGCAAAGCTCCGACCGGGGGGGGGAGCACCGGGGAGCTGTTTTTT,CASSKAPTGGGSTGELFF
NA,TRBJ1-2,TRBV27,few,TGTGCCAGCAGTTTCGCCGGGGGAAGCGTATATGGCTACACCTTC,CASSFAGGSVYGYTF
NA,TRBJ2-7,TRBV28,NA,TGTGCCAGCAGGGATCACTACGAGCAGTACTTC,CASRDHYEQYF
TRBD2,TRBJ2-3,TRBV5-4,NA,TGTGCCAGCAGCTACCGGACTAGCGGCACAGATACGCAGTATTTT,CASSYRTSGTDTQYF
NA,TRBJ1-1,TRBV11-2,NA,TGTGCCAGCGCAGGCCCCAAACATGGTGAAGCTTTCTTT,CASAGPKHGEAFF
NA,TRBJ1-5,TRBV2,once,TGTGCCAGCAGTGACCCGGACAGAGTCCCCAATCAGCCCCAGCATTTT,CASSDPDRVPNQPQHF
NA,TRBJ2-2,TRBV5-1,NA,TGCGCCAGCAGCACGCAAGCGGGCCCAGGCACCGGGGAGCTGTTTTTT,CASSTQAGPGTGELFF
NA,TRBJ1-1,TRBV27,NA,TGTGCCAGCAGTTTCCAGGGGAACACTGAAGCTTTCTTT,CASSFQGNTEAFF